The 5 T cell receptor beta chains reported below all come from one sample, sequenced in a study of cytomegalovirus exposure and HLA in healthy donors. PCR involved 60 Vbeta and 13 Jbeta primers. TCRdb's table, derived via immunoSEQ multiplex PCR, lists solely in-frame clones and lacks some. The sample contains over 100,000 clones, roughly three fifths of which appear only once. The source material was PBMCs. Receptors were obtained from a human donor in good health.

The rearrangement links TRBV5-4 to TRBJ2-5; 7 nucleotides match TRBD2. V lost 4 bases to trimming and J lost 7 bases; unmatched junction nucleotides: 16. Germline CDR1 is SGHNT and CDR2 is YYREEE (reference sequence). CDR3 length equals 16 residues. DNA of the CDR3: TGTGCCAGCAGCCGCGAGAGTCCGGGAGGAAAGGCGACCCAGTACTTC. Its protein product is CASSRESPGGKATQYF.

This clone was counted between two and nine times. The gene calls are TRBV12-5 and TRBJ2-1, with no clear D. The V gene lost 2 bases and the J gene lost 4 bases, with 6 bases spanning the gap. Germline lookup yields CDR1 LGHNT and CDR2 FRNRAP. The CDR3 covers 13 residues. As DNA, the CDR3 is TGTGCTAGTGGTTTGTCAGAATACAATGAGCAGTTCTTC. It encodes CASGLSEYNEQFF.

This rearrangement joins TRBV15 to TRBJ2-5; D not certain. V gave up 3 bases and J gave up 0 bases, with 23 bases separating them. Germline assignment: CDR1 LNHNV and CDR2 YYDKDF (reference sequence). The CDR3 consists of 19 residues. The CDR3 nucleotides are TGTGCCACCAGCAGCCCCAGGTCTTTGGCATACAAGTACCAAGAGACCCAGTACTTC. Protein product: CATSSPRSLAYKYQETQYF. Full variable domain (missing parts from reference TRBV15 and TRBJ2-5): DAMVIQNPRYQVTQFGKPVTLSCSQTLNHNVMYWYQQKSSQAPKLLFHYYDKDFNNEADTPDNFQSRRPNTSFCFLDIRSPGLGDTAMYLCATSSPRSLAYKYQETQYFGPGTRLLVL.

The chain employs TRBV13 and TRBJ2-1, with TRBD2 identical over 14 bases. Germline CDR1 PRHDT, CDR2 FYEKMQ (reference sequence). The CDR3 loop spans 19 amino acids. With V trimmed by 0 bases and J by 6 bases, 10 bases remained unmatched. The CDR3 region is CASSLGWGLAGERTNEQFF. CDR3 coding DNA: TGTGCCAGCAGCTTAGGCTGGGGACTAGCGGGAGAGCGGACCAATGAGCAGTTCTTC.

This sequence joins TRBV25-1 and TRBJ2-5; 7 bases agree with TRBD2. The CDR3 contains 14 residues. V lost 4 bases and J lost 5; bases outside the gene matches: 7. CDR1 MGHDK and CDR2 SYGVNS come from the germline V gene. In DNA, the CDR3 is TGTGCCAGCAGTGGATCGGAGGGAGGGGAGACCCAGTACTTC. Translating it yields CASSGSEGGETQYF.